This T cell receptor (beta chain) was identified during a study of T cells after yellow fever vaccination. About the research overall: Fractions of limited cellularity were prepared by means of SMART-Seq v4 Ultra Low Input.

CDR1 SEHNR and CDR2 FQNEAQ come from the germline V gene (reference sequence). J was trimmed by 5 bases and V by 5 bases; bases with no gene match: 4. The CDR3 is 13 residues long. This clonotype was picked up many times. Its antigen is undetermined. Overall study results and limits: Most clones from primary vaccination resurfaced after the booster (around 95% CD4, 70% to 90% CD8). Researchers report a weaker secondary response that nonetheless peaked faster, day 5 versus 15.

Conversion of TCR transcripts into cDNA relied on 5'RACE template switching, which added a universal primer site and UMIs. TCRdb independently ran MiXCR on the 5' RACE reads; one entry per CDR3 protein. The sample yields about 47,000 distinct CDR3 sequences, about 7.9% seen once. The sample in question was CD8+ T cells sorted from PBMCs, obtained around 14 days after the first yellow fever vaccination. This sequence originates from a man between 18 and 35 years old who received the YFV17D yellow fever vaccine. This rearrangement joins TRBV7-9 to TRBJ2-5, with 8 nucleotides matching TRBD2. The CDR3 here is CASSPRLAETQYF. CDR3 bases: TGTGCCAGCAGCCCTCGACTAGCGGAGACCCAGTACTTC.